One sample yielded the 19 T cell receptor beta chains listed below, sequenced in a study of relationships among human T cell subsets. Bead selections for CD25, CD56 and CD294 left a flow-through collected as Th1 cells. Semiquantitative ARM-PCR amplified T cell receptor alpha and beta CDR3 regions from mRNA. In ARM-PCR, communal superprimers followed tagged nested gene-specific primers for exponential amplification. TCRdb re-derived calls from the multiplex PCR reads in MiXCR, one entry per CDR3 protein. The sample carries fewer than 15,000 distinct CDR3 sequences, about 67% recorded once. The sequencing input was CD4+ Th1 cells sorted from blood. The receptors derive from a man aged 40-49 years in good health.

The chain links TRBV30 to TRBJ1-2; 7 positions agree with TRBD1. With V trimmed by 2 bases and J by 8 bases, 5 bases remained unmatched. This CDR3 has 12 residues. CDR1 and CDR2 from the germline V gene are GTSNPN and SVGIG (reference sequence). The CDR3 sequence: CAWSNRGEGYTF. The CDR3 DNA is TGTGCCTGGAGTAACAGGGGAGAAGGCTACACCTTC.

This rearrangement joins TRBV11-3 to TRBJ1-6, with 7 bases matching TRBD1. The V gene's germline CDR1 is SGHNT and CDR2 YENEEA. J lost 8 bases, V lost 5 bases, and 3 bases had no gene match. This CDR3 comprises 13 residues. The CDR3 DNA sequence: TGTGCCAGCAGCGGACAGGACGATTCACCCCTCCACTTT. Its protein product is CASSGQDDSPLHF. Filled out from reference TRBV11-3 and TRBJ1-6, the complete variable domain reads EAGVVQSPRYKIIEKKQPVAFWCNPISGHNTLYWYLQNLGQGPELLIRYENEEAVDDSQLPKDRFSAERLKGVDSTLKIQPAELGDSAVYLCASSGQDDSPLHFGNGTRLTVT.

This chain connects TRBV28 to TRBJ1-3; D might be TRBD1 (5 bases). The CDR3 covers 16 residues. In germline, CDR1 is MDHEN, CDR2 SYDVKM. Trimming stripped 7 bases from V and 0 bases from J, with 16 bases between. In DNA form, the CDR3 reads TGTGCCAGCACCAACCAGGGACTTCCCTCTGGAAACACCATATATTTT. Translated: CASTNQGLPSGNTIYF.

The chain recombines TRBV14 with TRBJ2-1, with 7 bases aligning to TRBD2. The V gene's germline CDR1 is SGHDN and CDR2 FVKESK. The ends lost 4 bases at V and 7 bases at J; junction bases unmatched: 4. CDR3 length: 13 residues. CDR3 sequence reads: CASSPVLANEQFF. As DNA, the CDR3 is TGTGCCAGCAGCCCCGTACTAGCGAATGAGCAGTTCTTC.

The gene calls are TRBV28 and TRBJ2-6, with 7 bases matching TRBD1. The CDR3 has 14 amino acids. J gave up 15 bases and V 1 base, and 9 bases lay outside the gene matches. Germline V gene sequence: CDR1 MDHEN, CDR2 SYDVKM. The CDR3 loop is CASSLLQQGKALTF. CDR3 in DNA: TGTGCCAGCAGTTTATTACAACAGGGGAAGGCCCTGACTTTC.

The chain recombines TRBV20-1 with TRBJ2-1, with 14 bases fitting TRBD2. From germline, CDR1 is DFQATT and CDR2 SNEGSKA (reference sequence). This CDR3 has 15 residues. V shed 4 bases and J 6 bases; nucleotides not matched to a gene: 5. CDR3 sequence: CSAKLGLAGVNEQFF. In nucleotides, the CDR3 is TGCAGTGCTAAGCTGGGACTAGCGGGAGTCAATGAGCAGTTCTTC.

The chain couples TRBV11-2 to TRBJ1-6; 8 nucleotides match TRBD1. V shed 3 bases, J shed 7 bases, and the junction held 5 bases outside the gene matches. Germline loops: CDR1 SGHAT, CDR2 FQNNGV. This CDR3 region has 15 residues. CDR3 protein: CASSLRTGTNSPLHF. The CDR3 DNA follows: TGTGCCAGCAGCTTGAGGACAGGGACGAATTCACCCCTCCACTTT.

There are a few counts of this clonotype. The chain joins TRBV12-3 or TRBV12-4 to TRBJ2-1; D is unclear. The CDR3 sequence is 14 residues long. V shed 7 bases and J shed 6 bases, with 16 bases lying between them. The CDR3 here is CASNPRSYSNEQFF. CDR3 nucleotides: TGTGCCAGCAATCCCAGGTCGTACAGCAATGAGCAGTTCTTC.

The V call is TRBV28, the J call TRBJ2-7, with unresolved D. Germline V gene lookup returns CDR1 MDHEN and CDR2 SYDVKM. The CDR3 is made up of 11 amino acids. V lost 2 bases to trimming and J lost 7 bases, with 6 bases between them. The CDR3 loop reads CASSLTREQYF. In DNA, the CDR3 is TGTGCCAGCAGTTTAACGAGGGAGCAGTACTTC.

The rearrangement joins TRBV27 to TRBJ1-5, with unresolved D. The V end lost 6 bases, the J end lost 2 bases, and 11 bases lay between the germline ends. Germline CDR1 and CDR2: MNHEY and SMNVEV (reference sequence). The CDR3 covers 14 residues. The CDR3 DNA is TGTGCCAGCAGGAGCGACGTCCGCAATCAGCCCCAGCATTTT. The encoded protein is CASRSDVRNQPQHF.

This clonotype was picked up a small number of times. J is TRBJ2-1 and V is TRBV11-1, with no clear D. The length of the CDR3 is 12 residues. Germline assignment: CDR1 SGHAT and CDR2 FQDESV (reference sequence). Trimming cost V 0 bases and J 5 bases, with 2 bases left between them. DNA for the CDR3: TGTGCCAGCAGCTTAGCCGACAATGAGCAGTTCTTC. Encoded protein: CASSLADNEQFF. The variable domain in full, with the rest retrieved from reference TRBV11-1 and TRBJ2-1, is EAEVAQSPRYKITEKSQAVAFWCDPISGHATLYWYRQILGQGPELLVQFQDESVVDDSQLPKDRFSAERLKGVDSTLKIQPAELGDSAMYLCASSLADNEQFFGPGTRLTVL.

This clonotype is a singleton in its sample. The chain combines TRBV28 with TRBJ2-1; D tentatively reads TRBD1 or TRBD2 (5 bases each). The CDR3 contains 14 residues. CDR1 and CDR2 from the germline V gene are MDHEN and SYDVKM. V was cut by 2 bases and J by 9 bases, with 14 bases left in between. The CDR3 spells CASSLPQRGVEQFF. The CDR3, as DNA: TGTGCCAGCAGTTTACCCCAGAGAGGGGTTGAGCAGTTCTTC.

The table lists this clonotype with a few counts. The rearrangement uses TRBV20-1 and TRBJ2-7; D might be TRBD1 (5 bases). There are 11 residues in the CDR3. Trimming removed 6 bases from V and 3 bases from J, with 9 bases in between. Germline CDR1 is DFQATT and CDR2 is SNEGSKA (reference sequence). CDR3: CSAGESYEQYF. The CDR3 DNA reads TGCAGTGCAGGGGAAAGCTACGAGCAGTACTTC.

The gene calls are TRBV5-8 and TRBJ2-2; tentatively, D is TRBD1 (5 bases). Germline V gene data show CDR1 as SGHTS and CDR2 as YDEGEE. Trimming cost V 4 bases and J 4 bases, with 14 bases left between them. The CDR3 has 15 residues. Written as DNA, the CDR3 is TGTGCCAGCAGCCCGCCCGAGACAGCCACCGGGGAGCTGTTTTTT. This gives the protein CASSPPETATGELFF.

J is TRBJ2-5 and V is TRBV7-2, with D perhaps matching TRBD2 (6 bases). This CDR3 comprises 14 residues. V gave up 0 bases and J gave up 1 base, with 6 bases separating them. The germline CDR1 and CDR2 sequences are SGHTA and FQGNSA. The CDR3 is CASSLAGGQETQYF. The CDR3 DNA reads TGTGCCAGCAGCTTAGCGGGGGGCCAAGAGACCCAGTACTTC. Full variable domain (outside the CDR3, taken from reference TRBV7-2 and TRBJ2-5): GAGVSQSPSNKVTEKGKDVELRCDPISGHTALYWYRQSLGQGLEFLIYFQGNSAPDKSGLPSDRFSAERTGGSVSTLTIQRTQQEDSAVYLCASSLAGGQETQYFGPGTRLLVL.

This rearrangement joins TRBV11-1 to TRBJ2-1; D is undetermined. Germline V CDR1 and CDR2: SGHAT, FQDESV (reference sequence). The V and J ends lost 2 bases and 2 bases respectively, with 10 bases between them. CDR3 length equals 15 residues. The CDR3 reads CASSLLGKAYNEQFF. DNA of the CDR3: TGTGCCAGCAGCTTATTGGGAAAGGCCTACAATGAGCAGTTCTTC.

The chain links TRBV6-9 to TRBJ1-4; 10 bases map to TRBD1. V lost 4 bases and J lost 5; bases outside the gene matches: 22. Germline values: CDR1 MNHGY, CDR2 SVAAGI. This CDR3 region has 21 residues. The CDR3 DNA reads TGTGCCAGCAGTTTGCCCCTACCCCGGGACAGGGGACGTTGGGTGAATGAAAAACTGTTTTTT. Protein: CASSLPLPRDRGRWVNEKLFF.

The chain couples TRBV28 to TRBJ2-1; D possibly corresponds to TRBD2 (5 bases). Germline CDR1 MDHEN, CDR2 SYDVKM. V lost 8 bases, J lost 0 bases, and 14 bases lay in between. This CDR3 has 15 residues. CDR3 sequence (DNA): TGTGCCAGCGGAAAGAGCGGCAACTCCTACAATGAGCAGTTCTTC. Encoded protein: CASGKSGNSYNEQFF.

The count of this clonotype is one. The chain links TRBV29-1 to TRBJ2-7, with unresolved D. The CDR3 length is 12 residues. CDR1 and CDR2 from the germline V gene are SQVTM and ANQGSEA. Trimming left V 3 bases short and J 3 bases short, with 9 bases between. The CDR3 reads CSVDDASYEQYF. DNA of the CDR3: TGCAGCGTTGACGACGCGAGCTACGAGCAGTACTTC.